This TCR beta chain was sequenced for a study of CD8+ T cells in alopecia areata. As for the study in general: Using the percentage of affected scalp area, treated patients' severity was scored. Overall study results and limits: On tofacitinib, scalp clonality and expanded CD8+ clones among top 100 fell significantly.

Extraction of RNA preceded its reverse transcription into cDNA, which served as the sequencing template. Profiling relied on immunoSEQ multiplex PCR, and the TCRdb table lists in-frame clones only, not all of them. The data contain around 200,000 clones, about 48% of them singletons. Notes on this clone: The antigen remains undetermined.

The J segment lost 9 bases and the V segment lost 1 base, leaving 6 bases of the junction unmatched. The germline gives CDR1 MGHRA, CDR2 YSYEKL. The CDR3 extends over 14 amino acids. Treatment in this sample: oral pan-JAK inhibitor, 5-10 mg twice daily. The sequencing here drew on CD8+ T cells sorted from blood, taken at week 24, from a patient treated with tofacitinib. The genes are TRBV4-1 and TRBJ1-5, with 7 nucleotides matching TRBD1. The receptor's source is a human donor with alopecia areata. This chain's CDR3 is CASSQVRGRGPQHF. The CDR3 DNA sequence: TGCGCCAGCAGCCAAGTCAGGGGGAGGGGGCCCCAGCATTTT.